What follows is one TCR beta chain and its context. Its antigen remains undetermined. No per-base quality is available; no much larger clone lies one base away. The sample originates from a study of blood T cell repertoires in COVID-19 (TCRdb year 2020). In terms of the full investigation: Samples from collaborators originated in the United States, Italy and Spain and spanned both the acute and convalescent phases of COVID-19. A freely available public database, intended as a resource for researchers studying the immune response to SARS-CoV-2, is where the repertoires were released. Where HLA class I and class II types were available, the types were taken from metadata supplied by the sample provider, not from assay-based typing. Nearly every sample came with metadata listing a de-identified subject ID, COVID-19 status, age in years and sex. The prospective study material was composed of cDNA or gDNA derived from T cells, B-cell-depleted T cells, or PBMCs. Samples came from the ongoing ImmuneRACE study (first 160 participants) plus 1,254 subjects from 6 global collaborators. Deeply sampled blood TCRbeta repertoires from subjects exposed to, actively infected with, or recovered from COVID-19 were included in the dataset. Study-wide conclusions, independent of this receptor: The amount of clinical and demographic metadata varied by source and participant and was provided uncurated.

The immunoSEQ Assay, a bias-controlled multiplex PCR, was used to amplify TCRbeta CDR3 regions from genomic DNA. Per the original workflow: Within the assay, amplification of reference gene primers was used to estimate how many nucleated cells each sample contained. Sequence reads were collapsed and filtered to measure the absolute abundance of every unique TCRbeta CDR3 rearrangement. For each sample, productive Simpson clonality was calculated by taking the square root of Simpson's diversity index across productive rearrangements. The immuneACCESS repertoire file appears here via TCRdb, limited to in-frame rearrangements. These files lack a portion of the clones; in checked studies, under half of the deficit traces to unresolved V genes, and the cause of the others is not known. V and J calls and clone size follow that table, whereas D and trimming were derived from the DNA. The table for this sample lists a few hundred thousand clones; around 87% of them were counted only once. Together, the top ten hold 6.5% to 9.5% of the sample.

Another Seattle source contributed samples from volunteer blood donors who had recovered from COVID-19. Each collaborating institution followed its own protocols to collect whole blood in K2EDTA tubes. For TCRbeta analysis, collaborators shipped samples in one of three forms: frozen whole blood, isolated PBMCs, or DNA extracted from either of those sample types. CDR1 and CDR2, looked up from the germline V gene, are MDHEN and SYDVKM. Trimming accounts for 7 bases at V and 2 bases at J, while the number of junction bases matched to no gene is 8. The CDR3 covers 15 residues, taking in both the cysteine and the phenylalanine. The read is trimmed to its CDR3 DNA, 45 bases read in frame from base 1.

The specimen was peripheral blood. This receptor was identified in a woman between 45 and 60 years old who had recovered from COVID-19. The rearrangement combines TRBV28 with TRBJ2-5, and 9 junction bases match TRBD2. The DNA reads as follows: TGTGCCAGCACTGCGGGGGGGGTTCCTCAAGAGACCCAGTACTTC. This sequence encodes CASTAGGVPQETQYF. The entire variable domain, with the stretches around the CDR3 drawn from the reference TRBV28 and TRBJ2-5 proteins, is DVKVTQSSRYLVKRTGEKVFLECVQDMDHENMFWYRQDPGLGLRLIYFSYDVKMKEKGDIPEGYSVSREKKERFSLILESASTNQTSMYLCASTAGGVPQETQYFGPGTRLLVL.